The source of this TCR beta chain is a study of cytomegalovirus exposure and HLA in healthy donors. The CDR3 has 16 amino acids. It was with 60 Vbeta and 13 Jbeta primers that the PCR ran. The repertoire was sequenced with immunoSEQ multiplex PCR; TCRdb's copy has only in-frame clones and lacks some. The sample lists 150,000 to 200,000 clones, roughly 71% occurring once. The chain carries TRBV21-1 and TRBJ2-5; the table's D call of TRBD2 was not tested on the DNA. TRBV21-1 is annotated as a pseudogene. The sequencing input was PBMCs. This receptor was identified in a male donor in good health and CMV-seropositive. The CDR3 DNA reads TGTGCCAGCAGCAAAGGGAGGGCGGGGGATGGGGAGACCCAGTACTTC. Its protein product is CASSKGRAGDGETQYF.